These 23 T cell receptor beta chains share one sample of origin, sequenced in a study of blood T cell repertoires in COVID-19. The method was immunoSEQ multiplex PCR; TCRdb's version includes in-frame clones alone and lacks a portion of them. The sample includes under 350,000 clones, approximately 85% of them seen just once. Sequencing was carried out using peripheral blood. The receptor set was obtained from a woman in her sixties or seventies with acute or convalescent COVID-19.

The chain links TRBV4-1 to TRBJ2-1, with 9 bases that match TRBD2. Germline V gene lookup returns CDR1 MGHRA and CDR2 YSYEKL. The CDR3 is made up of 16 amino acids. With 6 bases clipped from V and 0 bases from J, the junction kept 6 bases outside the gene matches. The CDR3 protein is CASSMQRGASYNEQFF. CDR3 sequence (DNA): TGCGCCAGCAGTATGCAGCGGGGGGCCTCCTACAATGAGCAGTTCTTC.

V and J are TRBV2 and TRBJ1-2; perhaps TRBD1 as D (6 bases). The germline gives CDR1 SNHLY, CDR2 FYNNEI. Trimming left V 8 bases short and J 8 bases short, with 15 bases between. The CDR3 consists of 12 residues. This CDR3 reads CASQRGTGGYTF. The CDR3 DNA is TGTGCCAGCCAAAGGGGGACGGGCGGCTACACCTTC.

The V and J genes are TRBV23-1 and TRBJ2-1, with 9 bases fitting TRBD1. TRBV23-1 is an ORF, with its function uncertain. The CDR3 has 13 amino acids. V trimming: 6 bases; J trimming: 6 bases; junction bases outside the gene matches: 3. The CDR3 loop reads CASRYRGLNEQFF. Here the CDR3 DNA reads TGCGCCAGCAGATACAGGGGGCTCAATGAGCAGTTCTTC.

The V gene is TRBV18, the J gene TRBJ1-2, with D unclear. V lost 2 bases and J 0 bases, leaving 13 bases between the germline ends. The CDR3 runs to 16 residues. From germline, CDR1 is KGHSH and CDR2 LQKENI. CDR3 sequence: CASSPVTDASNYGYTF. In nucleotides, the CDR3 is TGTGCCAGCTCACCAGTTACAGACGCCTCTAACTATGGCTACACCTTC.

The rearrangement joins TRBV5-1 to TRBJ1-2; 11 bases agree with TRBD1. Germline-derived CDR1 and CDR2 are SGHRS and YFSETQ. The V gene end was trimmed by 5 bases and the J gene end by 2 bases; junction bases not matched to a gene: 5. The CDR3 length is 15 residues. The CDR3 protein is CASSPRTGGNYGYTF. CDR3 DNA sequence: TGCGCCAGCAGTCCCCGGACAGGGGGCAACTATGGCTACACCTTC.

The CDR3 spells CASSYTGDTEAFF. The CDR3 nucleotides are TGCGCCAGCAGTTATACAGGAGACACTGAAGCTTTCTTT. The chain has TRBV5-1 and TRBJ1-1; tentative D call: TRBD1 (5 bases). The germline V gene has CDR1 SGHRS and CDR2 YFSETQ. The CDR3 consists of 13 residues. V lost 5 bases to trimming and J lost 3 bases, with 11 bases between them.

The V call is TRBV2, the J call TRBJ2-5; weak D call: TRBD1 (8 bases). CDR3 length: 13 residues. Germline values: CDR1 SNHLY, CDR2 FYNNEI. With 6 bases removed from V and 11 bases from J, the gap between germline ends came to 19 bases. The CDR3 DNA follows: TGTGCCAGCAGAAGCGGGGCAGGGGGCATGCAGTACTTC. Amino acid sequence: CASRSGAGGMQYF.

This chain joins TRBV7-9 and TRBJ1-5; 8 bases are a match to TRBD1. V lost 1 base and J lost 2; bases outside the gene matches: 1. The CDR3 consists of 15 residues. CDR1 and CDR2 from the germline V gene are SEHNR and FQNEAQ (reference sequence). In DNA, the CDR3 is TGTGCCAGCAGCTTAGGGGGACAGGGCAATCAGCCCCAGCATTTT. Amino acid sequence: CASSLGGQGNQPQHF.

The chain is built from TRBV25-1 and TRBJ1-1, with D perhaps matching TRBD1 (5 bases). The CDR3 is 14 amino acids. Germline V gives CDR1 MGHDK, CDR2 SYGVNS. Trimming pared 5 bases from V and 2 bases from J, leaving 12 bases between. CDR3 DNA: TGTGCCAGCAGTCCCGGGGGGGGTAACACTGAAGCTTTCTTT. Translation: CASSPGGGNTEAFF.

V gene TRBV7-9 combines with J gene TRBJ2-5; a weak D match, TRBD2 (7 bases). The CDR3 is 16 residues long. CDR1 SEHNR and CDR2 FQNEAQ come from the germline V gene (reference sequence). V was pared by 1 base and J by 5 bases, with 17 bases between. For the CDR3, the DNA is TGTGCCAGCAGCTTAGGGGCGTCGGGGGGCCACGAGACCCAGTACTTC. Protein: CASSLGASGGHETQYF.

The chain couples TRBV11-2 to TRBJ2-7; TRBD2 matches at 12 bases. Per the germline V gene, CDR1 is SGHAT and CDR2 is FQNNGV. Unmatched junction bases numbered 6, after V lost 4 bases and J lost 5 bases. CDR3 length: 15 residues. CDR3 loop: CASSYLAGGRDEQYF. CDR3 nucleotide sequence: TGTGCCAGCAGCTACCTAGCGGGGGGGAGGGACGAGCAGTACTTC.

The chain joins TRBV5-5 to TRBJ2-3; D remains ambiguous. The CDR3 length is 15 residues. V shed 0 bases and J shed 5 bases, with 13 bases lying between them. CDR1 and CDR2 from the germline V gene are SGHKS and YYEKEE (reference sequence). The CDR3 DNA reads as TGTGCCAGCAGCTTGGGGGCACGGTTGCGAGATACGCAGTATTTT. This codes for CASSLGARLRDTQYF.

V and J are TRBV6-6 and TRBJ2-3; 8 bases map to TRBD1. Looked up from germline, CDR1 is MNHNY and CDR2 is SVGAGI (reference sequence). V trimming: 5 bases; J trimming: 2 bases; junction bases outside the gene matches: 6. This CDR3 contains 15 residues. The CDR3 DNA follows: TGTGCCAGCAGTCACGGACAGGGCCCCACAGATACGCAGTATTTT. This sequence encodes CASSHGQGPTDTQYF.

The chain joins TRBV9 to TRBJ2-7; D not certain. Germline lookup yields CDR1 SGDLS and CDR2 YYNGEE. The germline V and J ends were trimmed by 4 bases and 2 bases, with 13 bases remaining between them. The CDR3 has 14 residues. CDR3 coding DNA: TGTGCCAGCAGCCCAAGGCAGGTCCCCTACGAGCAGTACTTC. Amino acids: CASSPRQVPYEQYF.

The V and J genes are TRBV10-3 and TRBJ2-1; 12 bases are shared with TRBD1. This CDR3 spans 15 amino acids. V trimming: 6 bases; J trimming: 4 bases; junction bases outside the gene matches: 4. Germline lookup yields CDR1 ENHRY and CDR2 SYGVKD. DNA of the CDR3: TGTGCCATCAGCGTGGGACAGGGGGCATACAATGAGCAGTTCTTC. This encodes CAISVGQGAYNEQFF.

The chain combines TRBV18 with TRBJ2-2; a weak D match, TRBD1 (6 bases). Per germline, CDR1 KGHSH and CDR2 LQKENI. Trimming pared 3 bases from V and 6 bases from J, leaving 14 bases between. The CDR3 sequence is 15 residues long. The CDR3 coding sequence is TGTGCCAGCTCACCGACCGAAGGGGGAGCCGGGGAGCTGTTTTTT. Residues: CASSPTEGGAGELFF.

For this clone: A junction end diverges from the germline sequence, so it may reflect a read error. J is TRBJ1-1 and V is TRBV30; the match to TRBD1 covers 7 bases. The CDR3 totals 15 residues. Germline V gives CDR1 GTSNPN, CDR2 SVGIG (reference sequence). The CDR3 region is CAWRGGQTMNAEAFF. In nucleotides, the CDR3 is TGTGCCTGGAGAGGGGGACAGACCATGAACGCTGAAGCTTTCTTT.

The CDR3 reads CASSLGTVYGYTF. The CDR3 DNA follows: TGCGCCAGCAGCTTGGGGACAGTTTATGGCTACACCTTC. The rearrangement joins TRBV5-1 to TRBJ1-2; D might be TRBD1 (6 bases). This CDR3 is 13 amino acids long. From germline, CDR1 is SGHRS and CDR2 YFSETQ. V was pared by 0 bases and J by 5 bases, with 8 bases between.

CDR3 DNA sequence: TGTGCCAGCAGCGGGCGGGTAAATCAGCCCCAGCATTTT. It codes for CASSGRVNQPQHF. The chain couples TRBV27 to TRBJ1-5, with D unclear. Germline CDR1 is MNHEY and CDR2 is SMNVEV (reference sequence). Trimming cost V 6 bases and J 4 bases, with 10 bases left between them. The CDR3 has 13 residues.

The chain uses TRBV7-2 and TRBJ2-3, with 13 bases that match TRBD2. Looked up from germline, CDR1 is SGHTA and CDR2 is FQGNSA. The CDR3 spans 16 residues. V lost 5 bases, J lost 1 base, and 3 bases stayed unmatched. The CDR3, as DNA: TGTGCCAGCAGCCCTGGGACTAGCGGGGGCACAGATACGCAGTATTTT. Its protein product is CASSPGTSGGTDTQYF.

CDR3 sequence reads: CASSFSRADTQYF. The CDR3 region has the DNA TGTGCCAGCAGCTTCTCGCGGGCAGATACGCAGTATTTT. This sequence joins TRBV11-3 and TRBJ2-3; TRBD2 might be the D (5 bases). Trimming removed 3 bases at V and 4 bases at J, with 8 bases between. The CDR3 length is 13 residues. Per germline, CDR1 SGHNT and CDR2 YENEEA.

The genes are TRBV10-3 and TRBJ2-3; perhaps TRBD2 as D (6 bases). V lost 4 bases to trimming and J lost 4 bases, with 24 bases between them. The germline CDR1 and CDR2 sequences are ENHRY and SYGVKD. The CDR3 spans 18 residues. The CDR3, as DNA: TGTGCCATCAGTGCCGCCGTCGGGCTAGCGAGGTATCCAGATACGCAGTATTTT. Its translation is CAISAAVGLARYPDTQYF.

The chain carries TRBV21-1 and TRBJ1-5; TRBD1, the table's D call, was not compared with the DNA. TRBV21-1 is designated a pseudogene. This CDR3 is built from 20 residues. The CDR3 sequence is CASSKNPNPGQGASNQPQHF. CDR3 in DNA: TGTGCCAGCAGCAAAAATCCAAACCCGGGACAGGGCGCTAGCAATCAGCCCCAGCATTTT.